Reported below is one T cell receptor beta chain. V was cut by 0 bases and J by 0 bases, with 6 bases left in between. The length of the CDR3 is 14 residues. Germline V gene data show CDR1 as SGHRS and CDR2 as YFSETQ. Produced via immunoSEQ multiplex PCR; TCRdb's table is partial and in-frame only. The repertoire consists of 150,000 to 200,000 clones, with roughly 92% occurring once and the leading ten covering 10%. This specimen comes from a study of T cell responses to AZD1222 COVID-19 vaccine. This rearrangement joins TRBV5-1 to TRBJ1-1, with D uncertain. The sample in question was peripheral blood, obtained on day 0 of AZD1222 vaccination. The TCR comes from an adult in good health. The CDR3 spells CASSLAWMNTEAFF. DNA of the CDR3: TGCGCCAGCAGCTTGGCCTGGATGAACACTGAAGCTTTCTTT.